This entry describes one T cell receptor (beta chain). The antigen remains undetermined. Some clones are missing from TCRdb's copy, which holds only in-frame ones; the method was immunoSEQ multiplex PCR. The sample lists around 190,000 clones, roughly 86% occurring once. This entry comes from a study of cytomegalovirus exposure and HLA in healthy donors. The CDR3 extends over 16 amino acids. V lost 2 bases and J lost 6; bases outside the gene matches: 12. Germline V gives CDR1 SGHRS, CDR2 YFSETQ. Study-wide findings and caveats: The study designated over 150 TCR beta chains cytomegalovirus-associated.

The TCR was taken from a woman aged 18-29 years in good health and CMV-seronegative. This chain uses TRBV5-1 with TRBJ1-2; TRBD1 agrees at 8 bases. The sequenced sample consisted of PBMCs. The CDR3 spells CASSLGQGVLRDGYTF. The CDR3 nucleotides read TGCGCCAGCAGCTTAGGACAGGGAGTACTTAGGGATGGCTACACCTTC. Based on the CDR3 plus reference TRBV5-1 and TRBJ1-2, the full variable domain is KAGVTQTPRYLIKTRGQQVTLSCSPISGHRSVSWYQQTPGQGLQFLFEYFSETQRNKGNFPGRFSGRQFSNSRSEMNVSTLELGDSALYLCASSLGQGVLRDGYTFGSGTRLTVV.